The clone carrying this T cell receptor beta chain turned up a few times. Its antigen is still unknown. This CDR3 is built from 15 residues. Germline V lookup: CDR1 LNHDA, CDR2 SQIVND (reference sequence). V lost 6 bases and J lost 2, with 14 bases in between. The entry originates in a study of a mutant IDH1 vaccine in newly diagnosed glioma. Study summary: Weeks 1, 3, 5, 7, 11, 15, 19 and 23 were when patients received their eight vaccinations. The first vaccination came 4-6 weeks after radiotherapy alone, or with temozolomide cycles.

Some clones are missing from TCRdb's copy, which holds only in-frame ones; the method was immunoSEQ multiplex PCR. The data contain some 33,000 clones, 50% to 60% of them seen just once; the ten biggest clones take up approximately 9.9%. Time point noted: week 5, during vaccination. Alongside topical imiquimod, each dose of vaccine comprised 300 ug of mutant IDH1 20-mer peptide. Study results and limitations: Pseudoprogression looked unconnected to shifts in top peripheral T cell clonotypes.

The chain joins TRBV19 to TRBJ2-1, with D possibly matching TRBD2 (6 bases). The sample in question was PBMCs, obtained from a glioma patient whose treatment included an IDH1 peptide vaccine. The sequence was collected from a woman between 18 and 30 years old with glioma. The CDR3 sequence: CASRSTGATYNEQFF. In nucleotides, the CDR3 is TGTGCCAGTAGGTCTACGGGAGCCACCTACAATGAGCAGTTCTTC.